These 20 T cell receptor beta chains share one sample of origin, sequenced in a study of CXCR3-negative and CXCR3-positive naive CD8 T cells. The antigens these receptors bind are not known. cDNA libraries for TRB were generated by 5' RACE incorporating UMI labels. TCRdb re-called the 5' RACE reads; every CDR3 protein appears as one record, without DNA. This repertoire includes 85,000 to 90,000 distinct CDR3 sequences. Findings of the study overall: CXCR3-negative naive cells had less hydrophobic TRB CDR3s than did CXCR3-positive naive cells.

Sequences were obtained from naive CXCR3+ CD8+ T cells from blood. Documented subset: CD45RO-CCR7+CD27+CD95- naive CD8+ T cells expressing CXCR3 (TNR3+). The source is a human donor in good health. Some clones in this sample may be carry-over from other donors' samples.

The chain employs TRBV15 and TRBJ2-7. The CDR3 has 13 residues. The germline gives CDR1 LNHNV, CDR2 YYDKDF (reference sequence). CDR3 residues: CATSRTRKNEQYF.

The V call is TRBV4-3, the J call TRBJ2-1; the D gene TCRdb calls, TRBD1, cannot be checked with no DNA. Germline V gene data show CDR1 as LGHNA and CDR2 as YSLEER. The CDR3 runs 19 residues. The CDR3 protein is CASSQDYVGTGSSYNEQFF.

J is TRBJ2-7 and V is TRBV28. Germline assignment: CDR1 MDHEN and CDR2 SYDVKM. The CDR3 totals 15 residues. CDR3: CASSSVFEQNYEQYF.

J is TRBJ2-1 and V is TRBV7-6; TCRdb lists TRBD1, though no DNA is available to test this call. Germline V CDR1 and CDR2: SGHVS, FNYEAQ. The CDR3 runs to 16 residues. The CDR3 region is CASSLAETGWGDEQFF.

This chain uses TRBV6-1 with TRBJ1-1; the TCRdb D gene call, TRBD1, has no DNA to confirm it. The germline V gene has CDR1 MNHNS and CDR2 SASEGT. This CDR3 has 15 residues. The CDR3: CASSEARGARTEAFF.

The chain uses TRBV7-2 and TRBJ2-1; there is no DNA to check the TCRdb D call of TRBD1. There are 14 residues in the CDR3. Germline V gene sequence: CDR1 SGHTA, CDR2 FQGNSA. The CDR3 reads CASGGPGSYNEQFF.

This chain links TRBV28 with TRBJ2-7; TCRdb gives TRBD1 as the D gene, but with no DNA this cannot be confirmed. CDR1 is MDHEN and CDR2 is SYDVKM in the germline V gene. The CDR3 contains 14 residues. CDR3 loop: CATLPQGGNYEQYF. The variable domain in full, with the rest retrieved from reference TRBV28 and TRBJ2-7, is DVKVTQSSRYLVKRTGEKVFLECVQDMDHENMFWYRQDPGLGLRLIYFSYDVKMKEKGDIPEGYSVSREKKERFSLILESASTNQTSMYLCATLPQGGNYEQYFGPGTRLTVT.

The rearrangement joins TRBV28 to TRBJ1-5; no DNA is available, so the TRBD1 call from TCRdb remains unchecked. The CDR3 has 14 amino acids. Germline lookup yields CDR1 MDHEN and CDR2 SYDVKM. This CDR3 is CASRPQGGNQPQHF.

This CDR3 reads CASISGAHTEAFF. The genes are TRBV6-6 and TRBJ1-1; without DNA, the TCRdb call of TRBD1 cannot be checked. Germline V lookup: CDR1 MNHNY, CDR2 SVGAGI (reference sequence). The CDR3 loop spans 13 amino acids.

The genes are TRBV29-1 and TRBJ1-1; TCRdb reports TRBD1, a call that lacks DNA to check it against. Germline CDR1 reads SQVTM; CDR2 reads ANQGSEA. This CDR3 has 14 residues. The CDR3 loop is CSVLQGTVDTEAFF.

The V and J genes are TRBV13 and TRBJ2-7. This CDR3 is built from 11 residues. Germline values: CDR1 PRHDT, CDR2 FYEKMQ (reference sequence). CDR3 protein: CASSLGLEQYF.

CDR3 sequence reads: CATSRDLTDTQYF. This chain connects TRBV15 to TRBJ2-3. CDR1 is LNHNV and CDR2 is YYDKDF in the germline V gene (reference sequence). The CDR3 is 13 amino acids.

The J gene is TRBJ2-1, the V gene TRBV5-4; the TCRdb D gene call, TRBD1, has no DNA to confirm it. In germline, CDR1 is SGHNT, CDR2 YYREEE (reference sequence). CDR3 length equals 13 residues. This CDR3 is CASSGTGSNEQFF.

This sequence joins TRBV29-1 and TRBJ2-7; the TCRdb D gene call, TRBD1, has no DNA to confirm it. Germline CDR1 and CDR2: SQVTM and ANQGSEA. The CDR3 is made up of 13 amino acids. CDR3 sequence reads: CSVTFPGSYEQYF.

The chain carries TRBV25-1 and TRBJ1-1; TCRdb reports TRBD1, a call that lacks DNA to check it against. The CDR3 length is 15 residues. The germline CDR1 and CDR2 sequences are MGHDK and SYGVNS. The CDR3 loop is CASSKKSGSLTEAFF.

The CDR3 spells CASSESVFNQPQHF. This sequence joins TRBV25-1 and TRBJ1-5. CDR1 is MGHDK, CDR2 SYGVNS, per germline. This CDR3 has 14 amino acids.

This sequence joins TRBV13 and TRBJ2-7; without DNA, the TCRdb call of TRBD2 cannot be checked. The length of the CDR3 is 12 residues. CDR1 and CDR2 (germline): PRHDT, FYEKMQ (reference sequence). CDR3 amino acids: CASSALPYEQYF. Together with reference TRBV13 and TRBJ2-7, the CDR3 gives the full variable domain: AAGVIQSPRHLIKEKRETATLKCYPIPRHDTVYWYQQGPGQDPQFLISFYEKMQSDKGSIPDRFSAQQFSDYHSELNMSSLELGDSALYFCASSALPYEQYFGPGTRLTVT.

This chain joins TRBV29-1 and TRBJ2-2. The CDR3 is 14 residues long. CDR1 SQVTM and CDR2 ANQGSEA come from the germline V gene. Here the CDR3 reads CSVELTRLAGELFF.

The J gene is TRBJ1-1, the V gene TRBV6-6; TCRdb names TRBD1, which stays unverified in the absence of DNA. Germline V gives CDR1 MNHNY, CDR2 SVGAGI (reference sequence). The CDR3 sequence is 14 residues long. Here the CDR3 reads CASSLAGANTEAFF.

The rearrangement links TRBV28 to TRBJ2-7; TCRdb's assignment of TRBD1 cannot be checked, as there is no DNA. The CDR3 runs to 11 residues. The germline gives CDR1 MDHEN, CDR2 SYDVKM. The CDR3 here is CASIDRDQQYF.